Following are 11 T cell receptor beta chains from one sample sequenced in a study of blood T cell repertoires in COVID-19. Measured with immunoSEQ multiplex PCR; TCRdb has only the in-frame clones, and not every one. The sample consists of 350,000 to 400,000 clones, 75% to 90% of them appearing once. Sequencing used peripheral blood. The receptors stem from an older woman with COVID-19, enrolled during active disease.

This chain links TRBV5-1 with TRBJ1-2, with 10 bases aligning to TRBD1. The V gene's germline CDR1 is SGHRS and CDR2 YFSETQ. The junction had 9 bases not matched to a gene; V was cut back by 3 bases and J by 4 bases. This CDR3 contains 16 residues. CDR3: CASSSSRTGGSYGYTF. The CDR3 DNA is TGCGCCAGCAGCTCGAGTCGGACAGGGGGAAGCTATGGCTACACCTTC. Full variable domain (remainder filled in from reference TRBV5-1 and TRBJ1-2): KAGVTQTPRYLIKTRGQQVTLSCSPISGHRSVSWYQQTPGQGLQFLFEYFSETQRNKGNFPGRFSGRQFSNSRSEMNVSTLELGDSALYLCASSSSRTGGSYGYTFGSGTRLTVV.

The genes are TRBV7-8 and TRBJ2-1; TRBD2 aligns across 12 bases. The V segment lost 5 bases and the J segment 0 bases; nucleotides outside the gene matches: 8. The CDR3 totals 18 residues. Germline V gives CDR1 SGHVS, CDR2 FQNEAQ. CDR3 in DNA: TGTGCCAGCAGCGCCAGACTAGCGGGGGCCCCCTCCTACAATGAGCAGTTCTTC. This translates into CASSARLAGAPSYNEQFF.

The chain joins TRBV19 to TRBJ2-7; perhaps TRBD2 as D (6 bases). The CDR3 covers 14 residues. V dropped 5 bases and J dropped 5 bases, with 16 bases sitting between them. Germline values: CDR1 LNHDA, CDR2 SQIVND (reference sequence). CDR3 DNA: TGTGCCAGTAGTTCCCCGGGACTCCACGACGAGCAGTACTTC. This sequence encodes CASSSPGLHDEQYF.

The CDR3 DNA reads as TGTGCCAGCAGCCGTTACAGGGTCTACGAGCAGTACTTC. Protein product: CASSRYRVYEQYF. The chain is built from TRBV11-3 and TRBJ2-7; possible D gene TRBD1, 6 bases. V lost 5 bases and J 3 bases, leaving 11 bases between the germline ends. Germline V gives CDR1 SGHNT, CDR2 YENEEA. CDR3 length equals 13 residues. The full variable domain, completed using reference TRBV11-3 and TRBJ2-7, is EAGVVQSPRYKIIEKKQPVAFWCNPISGHNTLYWYLQNLGQGPELLIRYENEEAVDDSQLPKDRFSAERLKGVDSTLKIQPAELGDSAVYLCASSRYRVYEQYFGPGTRLTVT.

The rearrangement uses TRBV12-5 and TRBJ1-2, with D uncertain. CDR3 size: 13 residues. Trimming pared 5 bases from V and 4 bases from J, leaving 11 bases between. Germline V gene lookup returns CDR1 LGHNT and CDR2 FRNRAP. The CDR3 DNA reads TGTGCTAGTGGTACTGACAATCCCTATGGCTACACCTTC. Amino acids: CASGTDNPYGYTF.

This clone came up once. The V call is TRBV7-6, the J call TRBJ2-3, with 7 bases matching TRBD2. Trimming cost V 5 bases and J 1 base; bases outside gene matches: 6. Germline CDR1 is SGHVS and CDR2 is FNYEAQ. CDR3 length: 15 amino acids. In DNA form, the CDR3 reads TGTGCCAGCAGCCTTGGGGGGGGACGCACAGATACGCAGTATTTT. This codes for CASSLGGGRTDTQYF. The full variable domain, with the rest looked up from reference TRBV7-6 and TRBJ2-3, is GAGVSQSPRYKVTKRGQDVALRCDPISGHVSLYWYRQALGQGPEFLTYFNYEAQQDKSGLPNDRFSAERPEGSISTLTIQRTEQRDSAMYRCASSLGGGRTDTQYFGPGTRLTVL.

The gene calls are TRBV9 and TRBJ2-1; D gene ambiguous. Trimming removed 0 bases from V and 8 bases from J, with 9 bases in between. The CDR3 is 13 residues long. Germline V gene data show CDR1 as SGDLS and CDR2 as YYNGEE. CDR3 loop: CASSVGQDDEQFF. CDR3 bases: TGTGCCAGCAGCGTAGGGCAGGATGATGAGCAGTTCTTC.

The CDR3 region is CASSLMGQGDTEAFF. The CDR3 DNA is TGTGCCAGCAGCCTGATGGGACAGGGTGACACTGAAGCTTTCTTT. The chain has TRBV2 and TRBJ1-1; TRBD1 agrees at 9 bases. The CDR3 consists of 15 residues. The V segment lost 6 bases and the J segment 3 bases; nucleotides outside the gene matches: 8. Germline V gene data show CDR1 as SNHLY and CDR2 as FYNNEI. Based on the CDR3 plus reference TRBV2 and TRBJ1-1, the full variable domain is EPEVTQTPSHQVTQMGQEVILRCVPISNHLYFYWYRQILGQKVEFLVSFYNNEISEKSEIFDDQFSVERPDGSNFTLKIRSTKLEDSAMYFCASSLMGQGDTEAFFGQGTRLTVV.

The chain couples TRBV15 to TRBJ2-7; D is perhaps TRBD2 (6 bases). Trimming pared 0 bases from V and 6 bases from J, leaving 18 bases between. This CDR3 spans 16 amino acids. Germline loops: CDR1 LNHNV, CDR2 YYDKDF (reference sequence). The CDR3 coding sequence is TGTGCCACCAGCAGAGATTTGGGCGGGGTGCAAGGCGAGCAGTACTTC. Protein: CATSRDLGGVQGEQYF. The full variable domain, its missing parts supplied by reference TRBV15 and TRBJ2-7, is DAMVIQNPRYQVTQFGKPVTLSCSQTLNHNVMYWYQQKSSQAPKLLFHYYDKDFNNEADTPDNFQSRRPNTSFCFLDIRSPGLGDTAMYLCATSRDLGGVQGEQYFGPGTRLTVT.

The gene calls are TRBV4-1 and TRBJ2-7; 7 nucleotides align to TRBD1. V shed 5 bases and J 0 bases; nucleotides not matched to a gene: 4. Germline CDR1 reads MGHRA; CDR2 reads YSYEKL. The CDR3 runs to 14 residues. The CDR3 DNA sequence: TGCGCCAGCAGCTCCGGGACAGCCTCCTACGAGCAGTACTTC. It codes for CASSSGTASYEQYF.

The J gene is TRBJ1-2, the V gene TRBV6-1; 7 bases are shared with TRBD1. The germline V gene has CDR1 MNHNS and CDR2 SASEGT. Trimming took 0 bases from V and 8 from J; bases not matched to a gene: 12. The CDR3 totals 16 residues. This CDR3 is CASSEALGGIYYGYTF. CDR3 coding DNA: TGTGCCAGCAGTGAAGCGCTAGGGGGCATATATTACGGCTACACCTTC.